A selection of T cell receptor beta chains follows, all from one sample in a study of T-cell memory formation after mild COVID-19. TCRdb reprocessed the 5' RACE reads via MiXCR and lists one record per CDR3 protein. The sample holds 150,000 to 200,000 distinct CDR3 sequences; 11% are singletons and the top ten take approximately 3.8%. Sequenced material: PBMCs or a T cell subset sorted from them (not recorded which). The receptors stem from a man aged 18-30 years who had mild COVID-19 (a few samples of this study predate the infection). Cell type and time point are not known. The CDR3 runs from the conserved cysteine through the conserved F or W. D genes are given only for firm matches. Clone size is stated in some rows and not others, as once, few, many or a class when expanded.

size	D	V	J	CDR3	DNA
few	TRBD1	TRBV6-2/TRBV6-3	TRBJ1-1	CASSYSIGQGEAFF	TGTGCCAGCAGTTACTCGATTGGACAGGGCGAAGCTTTCTTT
few	.	TRBV4-1	TRBJ1-5	CASSQEASGSNQPQHF	TGCGCCAGCAGCCAAGAAGCTTCAGGGAGCAATCAGCCCCAGCATTTT
.	.	TRBV3-1	TRBJ2-2	CASHSGLSGTGELFF	TGTGCCAGCCACTCGGGGCTTAGTGGCACCGGGGAGCTGTTTTTT
.	.	TRBV10-2	TRBJ1-2	CASSEPSANYGYTF	TGCGCCAGCAGTGAGCCTTCAGCTAACTATGGCTACACCTTC
.	.	TRBV4-2	TRBJ2-2	CASSQEPGGTGELFF	TGTGCCAGCAGCCAAGAACCCGGGGGCACCGGGGAGCTGTTTTTT
.	.	TRBV7-9	TRBJ2-5	CASSLAGPTGETQYF	TGTGCCAGCAGCTTGGCGGGTCCTACGGGGGAGACCCAGTACTTC
.	TRBD1	TRBV12-3/TRBV12-4	TRBJ2-5	CASNPGQAGETQYF	TGTGCCAGCAACCCGGGACAGGCGGGGGAGACCCAGTACTTC
few	.	TRBV10-2	TRBJ2-3	CASSDPSSGTDTQYF	TGCGCCAGCAGTGACCCGTCCAGCGGCACAGATACGCAGTATTTT
few	.	TRBV28	TRBJ2-2	CASGAPANTGELFF	TGTGCCAGCGGGGCGCCAGCTAATACCGGGGAGCTGTTTTTT
few	TRBD1	TRBV11-2	TRBJ1-1	CASSAGQGAGEAFF	TGTGCCAGCAGTGCCGGACAGGGGGCAGGTGAAGCTTTCTTT
.	.	TRBV20-1	TRBJ1-2	CSAREIGRGAGYTF	TGCAGTGCTAGAGAAATTGGCAGGGGCGCTGGCTACACCTTC
many	.	TRBV7-6	TRBJ2-3	CASSFRDNTDTQYF	TGTGCCAGCAGCTTTAGGGACAACACAGATACGCAGTATTTT
few	.	TRBV11-1	TRBJ2-3	CASSFPRRARDTQYF	TGTGCCAGCAGCTTCCCCCGCCGGGCAAGAGATACGCAGTATTTT